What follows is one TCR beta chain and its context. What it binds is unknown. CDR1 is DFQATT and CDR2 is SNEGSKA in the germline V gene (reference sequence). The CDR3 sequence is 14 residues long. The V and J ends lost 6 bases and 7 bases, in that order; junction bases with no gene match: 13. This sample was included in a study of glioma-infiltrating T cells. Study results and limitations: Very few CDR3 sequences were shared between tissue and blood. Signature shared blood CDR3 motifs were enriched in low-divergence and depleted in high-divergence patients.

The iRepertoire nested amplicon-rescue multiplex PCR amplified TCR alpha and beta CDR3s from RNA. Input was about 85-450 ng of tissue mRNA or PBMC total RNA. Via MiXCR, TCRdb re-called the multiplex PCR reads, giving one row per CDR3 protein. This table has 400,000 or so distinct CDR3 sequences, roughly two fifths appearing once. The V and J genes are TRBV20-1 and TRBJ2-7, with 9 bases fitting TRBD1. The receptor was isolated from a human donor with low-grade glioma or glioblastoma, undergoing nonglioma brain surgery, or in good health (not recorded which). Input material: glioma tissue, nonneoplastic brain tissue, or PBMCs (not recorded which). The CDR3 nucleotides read TGCAGTGCAGGGACAGGGAGCTCCTACAATGAGCAGTACTTC. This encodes CSAGTGSSYNEQYF.